Described below is a single T cell receptor (beta chain) sequence and its context. Its specific antigen is unknown. No much larger clone exists at a distance of one base, and base qualities are not known. The CDR3 contains 14 residues, cysteine and phenylalanine counted. Only the CDR3 part of the read is kept: 42 bases, read in frame from the first base. Clipping removes 7 bases from V and 1 base from J, with 4 as the unmatched junction base count. CDR1 and CDR2 are drawn from the germline V gene (reference sequence): LNHDA, SQIVND. The source of the sample is a study of technical replicates of blood from a few donors (dated by TCRdb to about 2017). Libraries were made using the immunoSEQ multiplex PCR assay. TCRdb obtained this table from immuneACCESS and retained in-frame rearrangements with V and J assigned. These tables miss some clones; where compared with another copy, unresolved V genes account for less than half of the shortfall, and the remainder is unexplained. This sample gives fewer than 90,000 clones in total; roughly 90% of them show up just once. The ten largest clonotypes hold under 0.55% of the sample.

The specimen sequenced was T cells isolated from PBMCs. The V and J genes are TRBV19 and TRBJ1-1; TRBD1 matches 9 bases in the middle. The TCR sequence derives from a human donor in good health. The nucleotide sequence reads as follows: TGTGCCAGTACCTCGGGACAGGGGAACACTGAAGCTTTCTTT. This gives the protein CASTSGQGNTEAFF.